Each of the 14 T cell receptor beta chains below was sequenced from the same sample in a study of T cells in Graves' hyperthyroidism and ophthalmopathy (dated by TCRdb to the late 2010s). The method was multiplex PCR. Sequencing relied on an Illumina HiSeq 2000. TCR beta CDR3 regions were amplified from RNA transcripts. For the first round of RT-PCR on the TCR CDR3, the HTBI primer set was used together with the Qiagen OneStep RT-PCR kit. TCRdb took the public reads, trimmed them with fastp at Q25, ran MiXCR for clone calling and kept in-frame beta chains. All rows with the same CDR3 protein become a single entry with the most common DNA and genes. This sample gives about 560,000 distinct CDR3 sequences in total; approximately 16% of them show up just once. Jointly, the top ten make up 15% to 20% of the sample. The specimen was blood. These receptor sequences come from a woman under 30 with Graves' hyperthyroidism.

This sequence joins TRBV24-1 and TRBJ2-1, with 9 bases aligning to TRBD2. The CDR3 consists of 15 residues. The germline V gene encodes CDR1 KGHDR and CDR2 SFDVKD. V was pared by 5 bases and J by 6 bases, with 7 bases of the junction left unmatched. CDR3 DNA: TGTGCCACCAGTGGTTCCGGGACTAGCCCCAATGAGCAGTTCTTC. Its protein product is CATSGSGTSPNEQFF.

This chain joins TRBV20-1 and TRBJ1-5, with D unresolved. Per the germline V gene, CDR1 is DFQATT and CDR2 is SNEGSKA (reference sequence). Trimming removed 2 bases from V and 6 bases from J, with 17 bases in between. The CDR3 totals 15 residues. CDR3 nucleotide sequence: TGCAGTGCTAGACCCCTCGGTTCTATAGGTCAGCCCCAGCATTTT. This gives the protein CSARPLGSIGQPQHF.

This clonotype was seen many times. This chain connects TRBV28 to TRBJ2-7; TRBD1 matches 7 bases. This CDR3 spans 12 amino acids. Germline CDR1 reads MDHEN; CDR2 reads SYDVKM. Trimming cost V 6 bases and J 7 bases; bases outside gene matches: 6. Here the CDR3 reads CASRRATGEQYF. The CDR3 DNA reads TGTGCCAGCAGGAGGGCGACAGGGGAGCAGTACTTC.

The chain couples TRBV29-1 to TRBJ2-1, with 8 positions matching TRBD2. The J segment lost 4 bases and the V segment lost 3 bases, leaving 5 bases of the junction unmatched. This CDR3 has 14 residues. The germline gives CDR1 SQVTM, CDR2 ANQGSEA. The CDR3 loop is CSVDIAGIYNEQFF. The CDR3 nucleotides are TGCAGCGTTGACATAGCGGGAATTTACAATGAGCAGTTCTTC.

In its sample, this clonotype was seen many times. V usage is TRBV6-5 and J usage is TRBJ2-5, with TRBD2 matching 10 bases. CDR1 and CDR2 (germline): MNHEY, SVGAGI. The CDR3 runs 16 residues. V was clipped by 2 bases and J by 5 bases; unmatched bases: 8. The CDR3 sequence is CASSYAGLATRETQYF. The CDR3 coding sequence is TGTGCCAGCAGTTACGCGGGACTAGCGACCAGGGAGACCCAGTACTTC.

This chain uses TRBV7-9 with TRBJ2-5; TRBD2 is a possible D gene (5 bases). The germline CDR1 and CDR2 sequences are SEHNR and FQNEAQ (reference sequence). CDR3 length equals 15 residues. V lost 5 bases, J lost 4 bases, and 17 bases lay in between. CDR3 protein: CASSQSGTAGETQYF. The CDR3 DNA reads TGTGCCAGCAGCCAGTCCGGTACGGCGGGAGAGACCCAGTACTTC.

This chain connects TRBV30 to TRBJ2-7; TRBD1 matches 7 bases. Trimming removed 2 bases from V and 3 bases from J; junction bases left unmatched: 4. From germline, CDR1 is GTSNPN and CDR2 SVGIG (reference sequence). The CDR3 has 13 residues. The CDR3: CAWSKDRVYEQYF. CDR3 bases: TGTGCCTGGAGTAAAGACAGGGTCTACGAGCAGTACTTC.

This clonotype was seen many times. The chain recombines TRBV5-1 with TRBJ2-1; 8 positions match TRBD1. CDR1 SGHRS and CDR2 YFSETQ come from the germline V gene. The CDR3 is made up of 14 amino acids. J lost 7 bases, V lost 2 bases, and 5 bases had no gene match. The CDR3 loop reads CASSFRQGRNEQFF. CDR3 DNA sequence: TGCGCCAGCAGCTTTCGACAGGGGCGGAATGAGCAGTTCTTC.

Written as DNA, the CDR3 is TGTGCCAGCAGTTCAGTCTCTAGGTTGAACGAGCAGTACTTC. It specifies CASSSVSRLNEQYF. V usage is TRBV27 and J usage is TRBJ2-7, with D hard to call. With 4 bases removed from V and 5 bases from J, the gap between germline ends came to 15 bases. This CDR3 is built from 14 residues. Germline values: CDR1 MNHEY, CDR2 SMNVEV (reference sequence).

The table lists this clonotype with a few counts. The rearrangement joins TRBV5-4 to TRBJ2-2; 7 bases match TRBD1. J was trimmed by 8 bases and V by 4 bases; bases with no gene match: 5. This CDR3 has 13 residues. Germline V gene data show CDR1 as SGHNT and CDR2 as YYREEE (reference sequence). The CDR3, as DNA: TGTGCCAGCAGCCGCGACAGGGATGGGGAGCTGTTTTTT. As protein: CASSRDRDGELFF.

In its sample, this clonotype was seen many times. The chain combines TRBV28 with TRBJ2-3, with 7 positions matching TRBD2. Germline-derived CDR1 and CDR2 are MDHEN and SYDVKM. This CDR3 comprises 15 residues. V was clipped by 6 bases and J by 8 bases; unmatched bases: 14. CDR3 loop: CASSHQTGGSSTQYF. The CDR3 bases are TGTGCCAGCAGCCACCAAACGGGAGGTTCGAGTACGCAGTATTTT.

This clonotype was detected a few times. The chain is built from TRBV14 and TRBJ2-1; D is unclear. CDR1 SGHDN and CDR2 FVKESK come from the germline V gene. The CDR3 has 15 amino acids. The germline V and J ends were trimmed by 4 bases and 8 bases, with 18 bases remaining between them. CDR3: CASSPFSLLRDEQFF. In DNA, the CDR3 is TGTGCCAGCAGCCCTTTTTCACTCTTGCGCGATGAGCAGTTCTTC.

The table lists this clonotype with many counts. CDR3 coding DNA: TGTGCCAGCAGCCTTACCGCCTCGGTTGGCTACACCTTC. Protein sequence: CASSLTASVGYTF. The genes are TRBV13 and TRBJ1-2, with unresolved D. The CDR3 extends over 13 amino acids. The V end lost 5 bases, the J end lost 7 bases, and 14 bases lay between the germline ends. CDR1 and CDR2 (germline): PRHDT, FYEKMQ (reference sequence).

This clonotype was recorded at least ten times. The chain uses TRBV20-1 and TRBJ2-3; D unresolved. V was clipped by 6 bases and J by 0 bases, with 13 bases between them. The CDR3 sequence is 14 residues long. Germline lookup yields CDR1 DFQATT and CDR2 SNEGSKA (reference sequence). CDR3: CSAPRHTSTDTQYF. In nucleotides, the CDR3 is TGCAGTGCACCCAGACACACTAGCACAGATACGCAGTATTTT.